This T cell receptor beta chain was recovered during a study of identical twins. Regarding the study as a whole: Zero-insertion results could be subject to partial confounding by invariant MAIT and iNKT cells.

The V and J ends lost 5 bases and 7 bases respectively, with 11 bases between them. Germline V gene data show CDR1 as MGHDK and CDR2 as SYGVNS. This CDR3 is built from 12 residues. As concerns this clonotype: Antigen: not known.

A universal primer binding site was introduced by template switching. The final cDNA contained unique molecular identifiers. TCRdb reanalysed the 5' RACE reads using MiXCR and keeps one entry per CDR3 protein. The sample contains 600,000 to 700,000 distinct CDR3 sequences, around 21% of which appear only once. The data also belong to a second study, concerning T cells expressing NK-cell markers. In that study: In a group of several donors, dominant NKG2C+ clonotypes represented about 1.0-8% of CD8+ T cells. These same clonotypes (in several donors) also led the CD3+CD56-NKG2C+ fraction.

This TCR derives from a woman younger than 35 in good health. The specimen was PBMCs. The gene calls are TRBV25-1 and TRBJ1-1; the D gene is possibly TRBD1 (6 bases). In nucleotides, the CDR3 is TGTGCCAGCAGTTCCCTCAGGGGTGAAGCTTTCTTT. This sequence encodes CASSSLRGEAFF.